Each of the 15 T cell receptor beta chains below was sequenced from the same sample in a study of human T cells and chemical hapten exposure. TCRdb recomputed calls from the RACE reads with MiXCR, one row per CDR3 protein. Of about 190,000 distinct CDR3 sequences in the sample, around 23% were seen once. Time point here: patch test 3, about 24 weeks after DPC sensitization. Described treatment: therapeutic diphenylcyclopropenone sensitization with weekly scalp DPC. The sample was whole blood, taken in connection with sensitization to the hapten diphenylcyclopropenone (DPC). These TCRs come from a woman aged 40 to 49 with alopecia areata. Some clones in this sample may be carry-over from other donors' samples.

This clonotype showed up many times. In nucleotides, the CDR3 is TGTGCCAGCACCGCGTCAGGCTACGAGCAGTACTTC. This translates into CASTASGYEQYF. The V call is TRBV6-1, the J call TRBJ2-7; D not resolved. Germline V lookup: CDR1 MNHNS, CDR2 SASEGT. CDR3 size: 12 residues. The germline V and J ends were trimmed by 7 bases and 3 bases, with 10 bases remaining between them.

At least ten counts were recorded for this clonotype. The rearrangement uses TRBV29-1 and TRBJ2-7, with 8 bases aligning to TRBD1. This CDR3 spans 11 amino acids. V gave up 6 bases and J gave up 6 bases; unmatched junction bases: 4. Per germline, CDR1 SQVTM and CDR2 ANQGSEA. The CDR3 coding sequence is TGCAGCGTGACTACAGGGGGCGAGCAGTACTTC. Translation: CSVTTGGEQYF.

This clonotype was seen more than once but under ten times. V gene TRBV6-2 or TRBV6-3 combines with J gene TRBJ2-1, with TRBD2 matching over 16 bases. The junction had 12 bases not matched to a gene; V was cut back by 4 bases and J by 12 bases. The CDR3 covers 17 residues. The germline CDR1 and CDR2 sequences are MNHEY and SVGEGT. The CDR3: CASSSDLGTSGRAGQFF. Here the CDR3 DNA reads TGTGCCAGCAGTTCCGATCTCGGGACTAGCGGGAGGGCAGGGCAGTTCTTC.

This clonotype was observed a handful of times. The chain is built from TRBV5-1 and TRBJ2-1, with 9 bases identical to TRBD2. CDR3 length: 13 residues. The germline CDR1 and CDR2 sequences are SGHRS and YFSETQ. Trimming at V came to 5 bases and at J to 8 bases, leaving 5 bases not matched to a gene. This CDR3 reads CASRREGVDEQFF. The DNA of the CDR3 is TGCGCCAGCAGGCGGGAGGGGGTTGATGAGCAGTTCTTC. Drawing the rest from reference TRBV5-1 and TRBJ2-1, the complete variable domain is KAGVTQTPRYLIKTRGQQVTLSCSPISGHRSVSWYQQTPGQGLQFLFEYFSETQRNKGNFPGRFSGRQFSNSRSEMNVSTLELGDSALYLCASRREGVDEQFFGPGTRLTVL.

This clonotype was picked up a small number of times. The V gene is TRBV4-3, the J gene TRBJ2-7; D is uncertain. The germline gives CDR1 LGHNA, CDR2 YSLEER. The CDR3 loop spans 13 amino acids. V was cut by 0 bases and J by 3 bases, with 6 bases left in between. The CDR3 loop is CASSQDEFYEQYF. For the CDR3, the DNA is TGCGCCAGCAGCCAAGACGAATTCTACGAGCAGTACTTC.

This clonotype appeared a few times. The CDR3 loop reads CATSDLDQVTGELFF. As DNA, the CDR3 is TGTGCCACCAGTGATCTCGATCAGGTGACCGGGGAGCTGTTTTTT. V and J are TRBV24-1 and TRBJ2-2, with D uncertain. The CDR3 contains 15 residues. V was shortened by 3 bases and J by 5 bases, with 12 bases between the two germline ends. Per the germline V gene, CDR1 is KGHDR and CDR2 is SFDVKD.

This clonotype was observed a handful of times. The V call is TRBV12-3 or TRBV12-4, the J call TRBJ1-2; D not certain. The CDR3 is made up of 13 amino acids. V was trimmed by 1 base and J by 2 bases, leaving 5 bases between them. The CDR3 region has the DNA TGTGCCAGCAGTTTAGGGGGAAACTATGGCTACACCTTC. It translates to CASSLGGNYGYTF.

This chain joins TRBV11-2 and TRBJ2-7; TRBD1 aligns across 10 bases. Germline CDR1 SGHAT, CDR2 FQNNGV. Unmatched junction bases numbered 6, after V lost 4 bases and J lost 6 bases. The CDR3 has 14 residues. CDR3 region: CASSSTTGGGEQYF. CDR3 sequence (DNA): TGTGCCAGCAGCTCCACGACAGGGGGCGGCGAGCAGTACTTC.

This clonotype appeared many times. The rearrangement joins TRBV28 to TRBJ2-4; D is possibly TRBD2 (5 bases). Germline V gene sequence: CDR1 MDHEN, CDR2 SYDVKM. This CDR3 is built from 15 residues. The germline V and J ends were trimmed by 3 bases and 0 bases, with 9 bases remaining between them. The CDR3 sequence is CASSLERRAKNIQYF. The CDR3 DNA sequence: TGTGCCAGCAGTTTGGAGCGGAGAGCCAAAAACATTCAGTACTTC.

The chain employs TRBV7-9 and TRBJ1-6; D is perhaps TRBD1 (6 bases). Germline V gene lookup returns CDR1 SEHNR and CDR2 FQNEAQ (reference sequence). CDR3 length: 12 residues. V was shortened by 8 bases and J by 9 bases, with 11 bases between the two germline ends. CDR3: CASQQGTSPLHF. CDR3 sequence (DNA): TGTGCCAGCCAACAGGGCACTTCACCCCTCCACTTT. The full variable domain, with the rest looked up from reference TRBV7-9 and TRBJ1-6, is DTGVSQNPRHKITKRGQNVTFRCDPISEHNRLYWYRQTLGQGPEFLTYFQNEAQLEKSRLLSDRFSAERPKGSFSTLEIQRTEQGDSAMYLCASQQGTSPLHFGNGTRLTVT.

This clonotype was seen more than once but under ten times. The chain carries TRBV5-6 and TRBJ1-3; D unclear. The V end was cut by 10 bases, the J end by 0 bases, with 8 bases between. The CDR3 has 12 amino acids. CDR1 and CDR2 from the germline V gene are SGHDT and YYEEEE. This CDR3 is CAGKDSGNTIYF. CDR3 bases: TGTGCCGGCAAAGACTCTGGAAACACCATATATTTT.

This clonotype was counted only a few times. The CDR3 here is CASSVAGGGTDTQYF. The CDR3, as DNA: TGTGCCAGCAGCGTAGCGGGAGGCGGCACAGATACGCAGTATTTT. The chain joins TRBV6-2 or TRBV6-3 to TRBJ2-3, with 10 bases aligning to TRBD2. V was clipped by 6 bases and J by 1 base; unmatched bases: 4. This CDR3 is 15 amino acids long. Per germline, CDR1 MNHEY and CDR2 SVGEGT.

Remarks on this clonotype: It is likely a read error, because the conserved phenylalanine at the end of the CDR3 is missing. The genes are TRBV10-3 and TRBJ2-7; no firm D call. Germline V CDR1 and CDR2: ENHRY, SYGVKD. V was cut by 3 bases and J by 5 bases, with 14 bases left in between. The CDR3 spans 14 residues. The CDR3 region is CAISDRTQNHEQYL. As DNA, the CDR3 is TGTGCCATCAGTGACCGGACCCAGAACCACGAGCAGTACTTA.

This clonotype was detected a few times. CDR3 loop: CASSRDLTSGRQGAQYF. As DNA, the CDR3 is TGTGCCAGCAGCAGAGACCTGACTAGCGGGAGGCAGGGGGCCCAGTACTTC. This chain uses TRBV7-2 with TRBJ2-5; 13 bases agree with TRBD2. The CDR3 totals 17 residues. The germline V gene has CDR1 SGHTA and CDR2 FQGNSA. The V gene end was trimmed by 5 bases and the J gene end by 9 bases; junction bases not matched to a gene: 15.

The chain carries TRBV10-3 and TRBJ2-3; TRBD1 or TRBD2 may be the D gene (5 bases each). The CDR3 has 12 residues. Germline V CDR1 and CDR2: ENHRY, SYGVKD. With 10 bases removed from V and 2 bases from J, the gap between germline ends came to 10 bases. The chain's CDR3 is CATGGATDTQYF. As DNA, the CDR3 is TGTGCCACTGGGGGAGCCACAGATACGCAGTATTTT.